The 22 T cell receptor beta chains in this list originate from one sample, sequenced in a study of brain metastases from non-small cell lung cancer. TCRdb's table, derived via immunoSEQ multiplex PCR, lists solely in-frame clones and lacks some. The repertoire includes 1,500 to 2,000 clones, approximately 93% of them detected once, and about 2% sits in the top ten. Specimen: tissue from a brain metastasis. All receptors come from a donor over 35 with non-small cell lung cancer.

The rearrangement joins TRBV5-4 to TRBJ2-6, with D hard to call. V was cut by 5 bases and J by 4 bases, with 7 bases left in between. The V gene's germline CDR1 is SGHNT and CDR2 YYREEE (reference sequence). CDR3 length: 13 amino acids. CDR3 region: CASRAEGANVLTF. CDR3 coding DNA: TGTGCCAGCAGGGCCGAAGGGGCCAACGTCCTGACTTTC.

About this clone itself: At one end, the junction sequence differs from germline, possibly due to a read error. The V call is TRBV7-2, the J call TRBJ1-3; D is unresolved. CDR1 and CDR2 (germline): SGHTA, FQGNSA. The CDR3 runs 15 residues. The CDR3 coding sequence is TGTGCTAGCAGCTTAGGGTCAGCCTTCAGAAACACCATATATTTT. Residues: CASSLGSAFRNTIYF.

The chain carries TRBV11-1 and TRBJ1-1; TRBD1 agrees at 10 bases. The CDR3 sequence is 16 residues long. CDR1 and CDR2 from the germline V gene are SGHAT and FQDESV (reference sequence). The junction had 9 bases not matched to a gene; V was cut back by 4 bases and J by 4 bases. In nucleotides, the CDR3 is TGTGCCAGCAGCTCGAGACAGGGGGCGTACGGCACTGAAGCTTTCTTT. Encoded protein: CASSSRQGAYGTEAFF.

The rearrangement uses TRBV6-5 and TRBJ2-7; the match to TRBD1 covers 10 bases. The V and J ends lost 2 bases and 6 bases, in that order; junction bases with no gene match: 4. Germline CDR1 MNHEY, CDR2 SVGAGI. The CDR3 is 14 residues long. The CDR3 here is CASSYGTGVGEQYF. The DNA for the CDR3 is TGTGCCAGCAGTTACGGGACAGGGGTTGGCGAGCAGTACTTC.

The chain employs TRBV7-6 and TRBJ2-7; TRBD2 aligns across 10 bases. V shed 5 bases, J shed 2 bases, and the junction held 3 bases outside the gene matches. Germline loops: CDR1 SGHVS, CDR2 FNYEAQ. This CDR3 spans 14 amino acids. The CDR3 here is CASSSGLAAYEQYF. Here the CDR3 DNA reads TGTGCCAGCAGCAGCGGACTAGCGGCCTACGAGCAGTACTTC.

This sequence joins TRBV28 and TRBJ2-7; D is unresolved. The CDR3 is made up of 13 amino acids. The V gene lost 5 bases and the J gene lost 3 bases, with 11 bases spanning the gap. Germline CDR1 reads MDHEN; CDR2 reads SYDVKM. DNA of the CDR3: TGTGCCAGCAGTGTGACCGAGTACTACGAGCAGTACTTC. Its translation: CASSVTEYYEQYF. Complete variable domain (other parts from reference TRBV28 and TRBJ2-7): DVKVTQSSRYLVKRTGEKVFLECVQDMDHENMFWYRQDPGLGLRLIYFSYDVKMKEKGDIPEGYSVSREKKERFSLILESASTNQTSMYLCASSVTEYYEQYFGPGTRLTVT.

This sequence joins TRBV19 and TRBJ2-1; 7 bases are a match to TRBD2. Germline loops: CDR1 LNHDA, CDR2 SQIVND (reference sequence). The CDR3 totals 16 residues. Trimming cost V 2 bases and J 3 bases; bases outside gene matches: 7. CDR3 amino acids: CASSIILSSGYNEQFF. Here the CDR3 DNA reads TGTGCCAGTAGTATAATATTGTCTAGCGGCTACAATGAGCAGTTCTTC.

V and J are TRBV6-2 or TRBV6-3 and TRBJ1-1; possibly TRBD1 for D (5 bases). The germline CDR1 and CDR2 sequences are MNHEY and SVGEGT. There are 14 residues in the CDR3. V was cut by 6 bases and J by 0 bases, with 11 bases left in between. This chain's CDR3 is CASSPPRVNTEAFF. The DNA of the CDR3 is TGTGCCAGCAGCCCCCCCAGGGTGAACACTGAAGCTTTCTTT.

A note on this clone: The same CDR3 also results from other DNA sequences found in this sample. The chain combines TRBV3-1 (or the pseudogene TRBV3-2) with TRBJ2-5; D is possibly TRBD1 (6 bases). This CDR3 is built from 18 residues. Per germline, CDR1 LGHDT and CDR2 YNNKEL (reference sequence). V was clipped by 1 base and J by 6 bases, with 24 bases between them. CDR3 DNA: TGTGCCAGCAGCCAAGGCGTACCGGGACAAGGGTTCGAGAAGACCCAGTACTTC. Its protein is CASSQGVPGQGFEKTQYF.

In DNA form, the CDR3 reads TGCGCCAGCAGCCAAGACGCGGGGTTACGGACCCAGTACTTC. Its translation: CASSQDAGLRTQYF. J is TRBJ2-5 and V is TRBV4-3; a weak D match, TRBD2 (6 bases). The V gene lost 0 bases and the J gene lost 7 bases, with 12 bases spanning the gap. Germline CDR1 reads LGHNA; CDR2 reads YSLEER. The CDR3 sequence is 14 residues long.

The rearrangement uses TRBV19 and TRBJ2-7; D is ambiguous. From germline, CDR1 is LNHDA and CDR2 SQIVND (reference sequence). The V and J ends lost 2 bases and 3 bases respectively, with 14 bases between them. This CDR3 is 15 amino acids long. The CDR3 nucleotides read TGTGCCAGTAGTATAAACATCCTTGATTTCTACGAGCAGTACTTC. Its translation: CASSINILDFYEQYF. The variable domain in full, completed from reference TRBV19 and TRBJ2-7, reads DGGITQSPKYLFRKEGQNVTLSCEQNLNHDAMYWYRQDPGQGLRLIYYSQIVNDFQKGDIAEGYSVSREKKESFPLTVTSAQKNPTAFYLCASSINILDFYEQYFGPGTRLTVT.

The chain is built from TRBV29-1 and TRBJ1-2; 8 bases match TRBD1. This CDR3 region has 14 residues. The germline CDR1 and CDR2 sequences are SQVTM and ANQGSEA. The V and J ends lost 6 bases and 2 bases, in that order; junction bases with no gene match: 8. CDR3 sequence reads: CSVTLGTGNYGYTF. CDR3 nucleotide sequence: TGCAGCGTGACCCTCGGGACAGGAAACTATGGCTACACCTTC.

The rearrangement uses TRBV5-4 and TRBJ2-2; no reliable D call. Germline assignment: CDR1 SGHNT and CDR2 YYREEE (reference sequence). V was clipped by 1 base and J by 3 bases, with 16 bases between them. CDR3 length: 17 residues. The CDR3 loop reads CASSLRVTMLDTGELFF. CDR3 DNA sequence: TGTGCCAGCAGCTTGAGGGTCACGATGCTTGACACCGGGGAGCTGTTTTTT.

The chain has TRBV5-1 and TRBJ2-1, with 9 bases lining up with TRBD1. V shed 4 bases, J shed 6 bases, and the junction held 5 bases outside the gene matches. The CDR3 sequence is 14 residues long. Per germline, CDR1 SGHRS and CDR2 YFSETQ. The CDR3 is CASSHQDRGNEQFF. CDR3 DNA sequence: TGCGCCAGCAGCCACCAGGACAGGGGCAATGAGCAGTTCTTC.

CDR3 coding DNA: TGTGCCAGCAGCTTAAAGCCAGGAGAAGACACTGAAGCTTTCTTT. Its translation is CASSLKPGEDTEAFF. This chain links TRBV7-3 with TRBJ1-1; D not resolved. Germline V lookup: CDR1 SGHTA, CDR2 FQGTGA. The CDR3 runs to 15 residues. The ends were cut back, 1 base at V and 3 bases at J, with 12 bases in the middle.

The gene calls are TRBV10-3 and TRBJ2-4; D is uncertain. The CDR3 is 16 residues long. Germline CDR1 and CDR2: ENHRY and SYGVKD. Trimming took 2 bases from V and 2 from J, leaving 13 bases between them. CDR3 in DNA: TGTGCCATCAGTGAGGAGGCTAGGGTGACCAAAAACATTCAGTACTTC. This sequence encodes CAISEEARVTKNIQYF.

The chain recombines TRBV6-5 with TRBJ1-6, with D uncertain. V lost 4 bases and J 14 bases, leaving 18 bases between the germline ends. This CDR3 is built from 14 residues. From germline, CDR1 is MNHEY and CDR2 SVGAGI. The CDR3 here is CASSFQSSGGTLHF. The CDR3, as DNA: TGTGCCAGCAGTTTTCAATCCTCCGGCGGAACCCTCCACTTT.

The V gene is TRBV5-1, the J gene TRBJ1-1; no clear D gene. The CDR3 runs 13 residues. Germline V gives CDR1 SGHRS, CDR2 YFSETQ. V lost 4 bases to trimming and J lost 3 bases, with 10 bases between them. The CDR3 protein is CASSPTGYTEAFF. The CDR3, as DNA: TGCGCCAGCAGCCCTACGGGATACACTGAAGCTTTCTTT.

The chain employs TRBV7-9 and TRBJ1-6, with TRBD1 identical over 7 bases. J lost 7 bases, V lost 1 base, and 4 bases had no gene match. Germline V lookup: CDR1 SEHNR, CDR2 FQNEAQ (reference sequence). The CDR3 covers 15 residues. The CDR3 sequence: CASSLVDRRNSPLHF. Written as DNA, the CDR3 is TGTGCCAGCAGCTTAGTGGACAGGAGGAATTCACCCCTCCACTTT.

This chain uses TRBV5-4 with TRBJ2-7, with D tentatively TRBD1 or TRBD2 (5 bases each). CDR3 length: 13 residues. From germline, CDR1 is SGHNT and CDR2 YYREEE (reference sequence). Between the trimmed V and J ends, which lost 3 bases and 2 bases, there was a span of 9 bases. The CDR3 protein is CASSWGRAYEQYF. DNA of the CDR3: TGTGCCAGCAGCTGGGGACGGGCCTACGAGCAGTACTTC.

This clone has only one observation. V and J are TRBV7-8 and TRBJ1-2, with D perhaps TRBD1 (5 bases). The CDR3 sequence is 15 residues long. Germline V lookup: CDR1 SGHVS, CDR2 FQNEAQ. Trimming pared 4 bases from V and 5 bases from J, leaving 17 bases between. DNA of the CDR3: TGTGCCAGCAGCTCCTATTCCGGGACGGCTTATGGCTACACCTTC. It translates to CASSSYSGTAYGYTF.

A single count supports this clone. The chain joins TRBV10-3 to TRBJ2-1; 10 bases match TRBD2. Germline V lookup: CDR1 ENHRY, CDR2 SYGVKD. The length of the CDR3 is 15 residues. V lost 5 bases to trimming and J lost 13 bases; unmatched junction nucleotides: 14. CDR3 sequence reads: CAISPLAGAAIDQFF. The CDR3 nucleotides read TGTGCCATCAGTCCTCTAGCGGGGGCCGCTATAGACCAGTTCTTC.